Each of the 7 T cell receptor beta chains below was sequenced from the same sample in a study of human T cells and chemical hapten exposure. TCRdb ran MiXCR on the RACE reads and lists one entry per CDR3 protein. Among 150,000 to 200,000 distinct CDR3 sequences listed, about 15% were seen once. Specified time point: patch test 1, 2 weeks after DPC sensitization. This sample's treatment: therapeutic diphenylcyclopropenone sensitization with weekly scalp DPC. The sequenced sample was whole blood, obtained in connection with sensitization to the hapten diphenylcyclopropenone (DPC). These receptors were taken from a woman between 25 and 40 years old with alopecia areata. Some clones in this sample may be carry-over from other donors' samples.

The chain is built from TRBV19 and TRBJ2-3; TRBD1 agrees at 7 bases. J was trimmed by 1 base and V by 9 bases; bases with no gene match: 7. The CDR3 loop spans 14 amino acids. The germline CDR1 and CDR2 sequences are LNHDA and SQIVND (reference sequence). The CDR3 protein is CASPRGSGTDTQYF. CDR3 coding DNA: TGTGCCAGCCCCAGGGGGAGCGGCACAGATACGCAGTATTTT.

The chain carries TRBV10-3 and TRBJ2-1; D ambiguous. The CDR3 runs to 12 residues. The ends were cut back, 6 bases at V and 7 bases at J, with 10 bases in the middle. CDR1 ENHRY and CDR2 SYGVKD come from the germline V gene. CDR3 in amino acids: CAISHDKNEQFF. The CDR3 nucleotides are TGTGCCATCAGCCACGACAAGAATGAGCAGTTCTTC.

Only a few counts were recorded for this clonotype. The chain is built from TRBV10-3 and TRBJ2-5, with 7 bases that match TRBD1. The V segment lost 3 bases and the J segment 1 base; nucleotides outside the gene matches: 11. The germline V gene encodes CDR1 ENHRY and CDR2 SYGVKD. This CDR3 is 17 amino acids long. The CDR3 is CAISDNTGTVSQETQYF. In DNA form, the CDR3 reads TGTGCCATCAGTGATAATACCGGGACAGTTTCCCAAGAGACCCAGTACTTC.

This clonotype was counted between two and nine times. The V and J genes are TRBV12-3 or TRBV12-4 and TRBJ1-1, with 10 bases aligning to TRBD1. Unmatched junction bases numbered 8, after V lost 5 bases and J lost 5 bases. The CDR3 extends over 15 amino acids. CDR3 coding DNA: TGTGCCAGCAGTGCGAGGACAGGGGGTAAAACTGAAGCTTTCTTT. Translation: CASSARTGGKTEAFF.

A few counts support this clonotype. The CDR3 spells CASRSARGYDQPQHF. The CDR3 nucleotides read TGTGCCAGCAGATCAGCAAGGGGGTACGATCAGCCCCAGCATTTT. This sequence joins TRBV2 and TRBJ1-5; D is possibly TRBD1 (6 bases). Between the trimmed V and J ends, which lost 6 bases and 5 bases, there was a span of 17 bases. The CDR3 is made up of 15 amino acids. Looked up from germline, CDR1 is SNHLY and CDR2 is FYNNEI.

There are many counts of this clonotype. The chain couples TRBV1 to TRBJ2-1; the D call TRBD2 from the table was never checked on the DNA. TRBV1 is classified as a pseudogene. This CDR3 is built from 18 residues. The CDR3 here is CTSRGLAGGPRGPIEQFF. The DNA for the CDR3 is TGCACCAGCAGAGGACTAGCGGGGGGGCCTAGGGGGCCAATTGAGCAGTTCTTC.

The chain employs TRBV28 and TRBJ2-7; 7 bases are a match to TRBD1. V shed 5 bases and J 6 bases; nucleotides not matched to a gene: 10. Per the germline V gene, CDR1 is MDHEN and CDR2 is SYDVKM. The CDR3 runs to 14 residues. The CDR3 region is CASSPHRGNAEQYF. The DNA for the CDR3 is TGTGCCAGCAGTCCCCACAGGGGTAATGCCGAGCAGTACTTC.